This T cell receptor beta chain was obtained from a study of blood T cell repertoires in COVID-19. In the study overall: The United States, Italy and Spain provided the acute and convalescent COVID-19 samples. PBMCs, B-cell-depleted T cells, or T cells were the source of the cDNA or gDNA that made up the material.

Allocation to cohorts depended on clinical history reported by the participants. TCRdb's table, derived via immunoSEQ multiplex PCR, lists solely in-frame clones and lacks some. The sample lists 100,000 to 150,000 clones; 80% to 90% were seen once. The germline gives CDR1 MNHEY, CDR2 SVGEGT. The CDR3 extends over 14 amino acids. V was trimmed by 0 bases and J by 5 bases, leaving 10 bases between them. Sequences were obtained from PBMCs or T cells enriched from blood (not recorded which). This sequence originates from a man aged 35 to 55 with acute COVID-19. This rearrangement joins TRBV6-2 or TRBV6-3 to TRBJ1-2, with no clear D. The CDR3 spells CASSYSFGPYGYTF. DNA for the CDR3: TGTGCCAGCAGTTACTCGTTTGGCCCATATGGCTACACCTTC.